This T cell receptor beta chain originates from a study of T-cell reconstitution after alpha-beta-depleted transplantation in children. Researchers prepared the TCRbeta library using unique molecular identifiers, the study reports. TCRdb re-derived calls from the PCR reads in MiXCR, one entry per CDR3 protein. The table includes over 550,000 distinct CDR3 sequences, about 10% detected once. From germline, CDR1 is MDHEN and CDR2 SYDVKM. CDR3 size: 14 residues. The V gene end was trimmed by 6 bases and the J gene end by 12 bases; junction bases not matched to a gene: 9. This clonotype was obtained from a human donor who donated a stem cell graft to a child with acute myeloid leukemia. The V and J genes are TRBV28 and TRBJ1-6, with TRBD1 matching over 9 bases. This specimen was PBMCs from the stem cell graft donor, taken from the stem cell graft. In DNA, the CDR3 is TGTGCCAGCAGCTCGGGACAGGGCCGTAAACCCCTCCACTTT. This codes for CASSSGQGRKPLHF.